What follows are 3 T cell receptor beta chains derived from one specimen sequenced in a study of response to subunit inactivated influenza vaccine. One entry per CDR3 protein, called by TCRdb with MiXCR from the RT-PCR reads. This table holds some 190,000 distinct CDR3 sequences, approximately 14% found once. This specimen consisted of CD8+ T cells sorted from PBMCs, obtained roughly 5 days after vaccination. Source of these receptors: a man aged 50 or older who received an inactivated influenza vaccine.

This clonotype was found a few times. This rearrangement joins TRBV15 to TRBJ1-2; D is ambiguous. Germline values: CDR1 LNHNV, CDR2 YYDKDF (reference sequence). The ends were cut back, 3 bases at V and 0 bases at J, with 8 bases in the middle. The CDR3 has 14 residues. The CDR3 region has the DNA TGTGCCACCAGCAGCCCCAAGTCTAACTATGGCTACACCTTC. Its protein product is CATSSPKSNYGYTF.

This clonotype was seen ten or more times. Here the CDR3 reads CASSQEAQGYSYEQYF. The CDR3 DNA reads as TGCGCCAGCAGCCAAGAGGCGCAGGGGTACTCCTACGAGCAGTACTTC. The chain uses TRBV4-3 and TRBJ2-7; TRBD1 is a possible D gene (6 bases). This CDR3 contains 16 residues. The V end lost 0 bases, the J end lost 0 bases, and 12 bases lay between the germline ends. Looked up from germline, CDR1 is LGHNA and CDR2 is YSLEER.

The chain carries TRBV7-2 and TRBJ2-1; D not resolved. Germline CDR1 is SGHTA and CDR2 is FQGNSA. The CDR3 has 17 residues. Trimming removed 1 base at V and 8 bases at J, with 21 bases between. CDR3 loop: CASSLGAYSPKRDEQFF. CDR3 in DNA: TGTGCCAGCAGCTTAGGAGCCTACAGTCCCAAAAGGGATGAGCAGTTCTTC.